Below are 2 T cell receptor beta chains sequenced from a single sample in a study of CD8+CD57+ T cells in acquired aplastic anemia. CDR3 and TCR beta VDJ profiling relied on a genomic DNA template. TCRdb called the reads again in MiXCR, with one record for every CDR3 protein. This table holds just over 150,000 distinct CDR3 sequences, 40% to 60% found once. Patients included in sequencing had previously demonstrated CD8+CD57+ cell expansion by flow cytometry. The sequencing input was sorted CD4+, CD8+, or CD8+CD57+ T cells (not recorded which) from PBMCs. Receptors originate from a human donor with aplastic anemia.

This chain links TRBV19 with TRBJ2-7; TRBD1 aligns across 7 bases. V trimming: 3 bases; J trimming: 2 bases; junction bases outside the gene matches: 10. Looked up from germline, CDR1 is LNHDA and CDR2 is SQIVND (reference sequence). The CDR3 length is 16 residues. In DNA, the CDR3 is TGTGCCAGTAGTATTCCGACCGGGACAGACGCCTACGAGCAGTACTTC. Protein sequence: CASSIPTGTDAYEQYF.

This clonotype appeared a few times. The V call is TRBV20-1, the J call TRBJ2-7; no definite D call. Looked up from germline, CDR1 is DFQATT and CDR2 is SNEGSKA (reference sequence). Trimming took off 1 base at V and 5 bases at J, with 18 bases between the two ends. The CDR3 runs to 15 residues. CDR3: CSARARPSAFDEQYF. CDR3 DNA sequence: TGCAGTGCTAGAGCCCGGCCTAGTGCCTTCGACGAGCAGTACTTC.